This record covers a single T cell receptor (beta chain). What it binds is not known. Trimming removed 6 bases from V and 1 base from J; junction bases left unmatched: 10. The CDR3 spans 16 residues. The germline CDR1 and CDR2 sequences are LNHDA and SQIVND (reference sequence). The Oncomine TCR Beta short-read assay was applied to DNA of cultured CD4+ T cells. One entry per CDR3 protein results from TCRdb running MiXCR on the PCR reads. This repertoire shows more than 5,500 distinct CDR3 sequences, roughly 61% found once; its top ten account for around 28%. The data belong to a study of vaccination and CD4 T cells after COVID-19. Specified treatment: roughly 11-day PBMC culture with coronavirus spike peptide pools or control peptides (ViraFEST assay). For ViraFEST, peptide pools expanded antigen-specific T cells, after which the TCRs were sequenced.

The clonotype originates from a human donor who had recovered from COVID-19. The chain has TRBV19 and TRBJ2-3, with 7 bases matching TRBD1. The material sequenced was CD4+ T cells from blood, cultured in vitro. The CDR3 DNA sequence: TGTGCCAGTAGCCCGGTAGGGGGCGTGGGCACAGATACGCAGTATTTT. It encodes CASSPVGGVGTDTQYF.